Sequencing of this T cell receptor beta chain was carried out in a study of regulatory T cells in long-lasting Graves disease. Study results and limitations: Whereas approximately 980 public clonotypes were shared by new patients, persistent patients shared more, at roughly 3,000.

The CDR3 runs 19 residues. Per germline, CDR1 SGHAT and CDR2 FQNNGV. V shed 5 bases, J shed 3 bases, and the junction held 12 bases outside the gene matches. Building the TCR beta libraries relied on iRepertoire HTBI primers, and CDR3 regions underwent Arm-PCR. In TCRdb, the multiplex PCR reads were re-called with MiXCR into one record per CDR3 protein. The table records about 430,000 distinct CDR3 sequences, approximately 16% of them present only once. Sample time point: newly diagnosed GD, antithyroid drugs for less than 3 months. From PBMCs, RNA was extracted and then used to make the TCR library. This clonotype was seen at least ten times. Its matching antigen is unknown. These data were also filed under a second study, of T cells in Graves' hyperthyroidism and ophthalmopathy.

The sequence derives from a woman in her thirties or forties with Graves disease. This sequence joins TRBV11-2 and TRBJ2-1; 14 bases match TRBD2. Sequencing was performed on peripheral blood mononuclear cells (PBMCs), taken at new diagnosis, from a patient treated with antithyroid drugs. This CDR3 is CASSHMGLAGVGFYNEQFF. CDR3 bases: TGTGCCAGCAGCCACATGGGACTAGCGGGAGTGGGATTCTACAATGAGCAGTTCTTC. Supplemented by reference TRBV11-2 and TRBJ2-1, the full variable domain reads EAGVAQSPRYKIIEKRQSVAFWCNPISGHATLYWYQQILGQGPKLLIQFQNNGVVDDSQLPKDRFSAERLKGVDSTLKIQPAKLEDSAVYLCASSHMGLAGVGFYNEQFFGPGTRLTVL.